This T cell receptor (beta chain) derives from a study of a mutant IDH1 vaccine in newly diagnosed glioma. Assay used: immunoSEQ multiplex PCR; TCRdb lists only in-frame clones, some missing. Of fewer than 100,000 clones in the sample, 75% to 95% were seen once. As to time point: week 5, during vaccination. It was 300 ug of mutant IDH1 20-mer peptide that made up each vaccine dose, given with topical imiquimod. The study enrolled donors with new WHO grade 3 or 4 IDH1-mutant, ATRX-lost astrocytomas. Per germline, CDR1 MNHEY and CDR2 SMNVEV (reference sequence). The CDR3 has 14 amino acids. After removal of 2 bases from V and 6 bases from J, the junction contained 3 bases not matched to a gene. As concerns this clone: As yet, its antigen is unknown.

This sequence originates from a woman aged 50 to 65 with glioma. This chain uses TRBV27 with TRBJ2-7, with 11 bases aligning to TRBD1. Sequences were derived from PBMCs, sampled from a glioma patient whose treatment included an IDH1 peptide vaccine. The CDR3 DNA reads TGTGCCAGCAGTTTAGGGACAGGGGGTGGCGAGCAGTACTTC. Amino acid sequence: CASSLGTGGGEQYF.